The clone carrying this T cell receptor beta chain was seen at least ten times. Its antigen is unknown. V was shortened by 6 bases and J by 5 bases, with 11 bases between the two germline ends. The CDR3 is 11 residues long. Germline assignment: CDR1 SQVTM and CDR2 ANQGSEA. The data were taken from a study of neoadjuvant anti-PD-1 for oral cavity cancer. The wider study: Around day 43, patients without progression received a fourth nivolumab dose before surgery.

Method: immunoSEQ multiplex PCR; TCRdb's copy keeps in-frame clones and lacks some. Among tens of thousands of clones listed, roughly a quarter were seen once. Time point denoted: after neoadjuvant nivolumab, at surgical resection. The patients had HPV-negative, locally advanced oral cavity squamous cell carcinoma. Notes on the study in general: Expansion of preexisting intratumoral clones was suggested to aid response. Higher pretreatment Treg/Th17 ratios tracked higher pretreatment blood clonality.

The receptor was derived from a person aged 35-79 years with oral cavity squamous cell carcinoma. The rearrangement links TRBV29-1 to TRBJ2-7; no clear D. Sequencing was performed on tumor tissue, taken after nivolumab (anti-PD-1) treatment. The CDR3 DNA reads TGCAGCGTCTCGAGTGGGGACGAGCAGTACTTC. This translates into CSVSSGDEQYF.